Each of the 20 T cell receptor beta chains below was sequenced from the same sample in a study of blood T cell repertoires in COVID-19. The data were produced by immunoSEQ multiplex PCR, yet TCRdb's version contains in-frame clones alone and is incomplete. The profile covers a few hundred thousand clones, with roughly nine tenths appearing a single time and roughly 6.3% taken by the ten largest. The source material was PBMCs or T cells enriched from blood (not recorded which). All receptors come from a middle-aged woman who had recovered from COVID-19.

This chain connects TRBV5-5 to TRBJ1-1; unclear D gene. V was clipped by 3 bases and J by 4 bases, with 13 bases between them. CDR1 is SGHKS and CDR2 is YYEKEE in the germline V gene (reference sequence). CDR3 length: 14 residues. The chain's CDR3 is CASSWREAGTEAFF. For the CDR3, the DNA is TGTGCCAGCAGCTGGAGGGAGGCGGGCACTGAAGCTTTCTTT.

The V gene is TRBV7-9, the J gene TRBJ1-2; D perhaps matches TRBD1 (6 bases). Deletions cut 0 bases from V and 3 bases from J, with 14 bases between. The length of the CDR3 is 16 residues. Germline CDR1 SEHNR, CDR2 FQNEAQ (reference sequence). DNA for the CDR3: TGTGCCAGCAGCTTAGCCCCCACAGGGTCGGACTATGGCTACACCTTC. This translates into CASSLAPTGSDYGYTF.

In regard to this clone: The junction departs from the called germline gene at one end, perhaps through a read error. This chain uses TRBV7-9 with TRBJ2-5; TRBD2 is a possible D gene (6 bases). Germline loops: CDR1 SEHNR, CDR2 FQNEAQ (reference sequence). CDR3 length: 18 amino acids. CDR3 nucleotides: TGTGCCGGCAGCTTAAAACTAGCTCGGTTGGTGGGGACAGAGACCCAGTACTTC. As protein: CAGSLKLARLVGTETQYF.

This CDR3 is CASSDYGLAGAETQYF. The CDR3 region has the DNA TGTGCCAGCAGTGACTACGGACTAGCGGGAGCTGAGACCCAGTACTTC. The gene calls are TRBV25-1 and TRBJ2-5, with TRBD2 identical over 13 bases. This CDR3 is built from 16 residues. Germline V gene data show CDR1 as MGHDK and CDR2 as SYGVNS. J gave up 5 bases and V 3 bases, and 6 bases lay outside the gene matches. Drawing the rest from reference TRBV25-1 and TRBJ2-5, the complete variable domain is EADIYQTPRYLVIGTGKKITLECSQTMGHDKMYWYQQDPGMELHLIHYSYGVNSTEKGDLSSESTVSRIRTEHFPLTLESARPSHTSQYLCASSDYGLAGAETQYFGPGTRLLVL.

This clone came up once. The chain uses TRBV10-1 and TRBJ1-2; 7 bases are a match to TRBD1. The V gene end was trimmed by 7 bases and the J gene end by 7 bases; junction bases not matched to a gene: 9. This CDR3 spans 13 amino acids. The germline V gene encodes CDR1 WNHNN and CDR2 SYGVQD (reference sequence). The CDR3 DNA follows: TGCGCCAGCAAGGACAGGTTAATTCGTGGCTACACCTTC. Translating gives CASKDRLIRGYTF.

This rearrangement joins TRBV11-2 to TRBJ2-1; D perhaps matches TRBD1 (6 bases). The germline V gene has CDR1 SGHAT and CDR2 FQNNGV. This CDR3 spans 15 amino acids. Trimming removed 0 bases at V and 4 bases at J, with 10 bases between. CDR3 in amino acids: CASSLDRGTYNEQFF. The CDR3 nucleotides read TGTGCCAGCAGCTTAGACAGGGGAACTTACAATGAGCAGTTCTTC.

This clone was counted a single time. The chain links TRBV29-1 to TRBJ2-1; a possible D gene is TRBD2 (5 bases). The germline CDR1 and CDR2 sequences are SQVTM and ANQGSEA. The CDR3 is made up of 13 amino acids. Trimming removed 5 bases at V and 5 bases at J, with 13 bases between. This chain's CDR3 is CSVSGRAHNEQFF. The CDR3 DNA is TGCAGCGTTAGTGGGAGAGCTCACAATGAGCAGTTCTTC.

The rearrangement uses TRBV28 and TRBJ1-2, with 7 bases fitting TRBD1. Germline V gives CDR1 MDHEN, CDR2 SYDVKM. Germline trimming cut 8 bases from V and 1 base from J; bases unmatched to any gene: 7. CDR3 length: 14 amino acids. CDR3 coding DNA: TGTGCCAGCGCGGCGGGACAGAATAACTATGGCTACACCTTC. Translating gives CASAAGQNNYGYTF.

The chain links TRBV7-9 to TRBJ2-2, with 11 bases identical to TRBD1. There are 17 residues in the CDR3. V was clipped by 0 bases and J by 4 bases; unmatched bases: 4. Germline V lookup: CDR1 SEHNR, CDR2 FQNEAQ (reference sequence). CDR3 sequence reads: CASSLAGTGGRTGELFF. The CDR3 bases are TGTGCCAGCAGCTTAGCGGGGACAGGGGGGCGCACCGGGGAGCTGTTTTTT.

V gene TRBV3-1 (or the pseudogene TRBV3-2) combines with J gene TRBJ1-6; the match to TRBD1 covers 8 bases. The ends lost 11 bases at V and 0 bases at J; junction bases unmatched: 12. The CDR3 loop spans 17 amino acids. Looked up from germline, CDR1 is LGHDT and CDR2 is YNNKEL (reference sequence). Here the CDR3 DNA reads TGTGCCTCACTAACAACCAGGGGGCGCTCCTATAATTCACCCCTCCACTTT. Protein: CASLTTRGRSYNSPLHF.

The CDR3 protein is CASSPPGHLAKNIQYF. The CDR3 DNA reads TGTGCCAGCTCACCCCCGGGACATCTAGCCAAAAACATTCAGTACTTC. This rearrangement joins TRBV18 to TRBJ2-4; tentatively, D is TRBD1 (6 bases). Germline lookup yields CDR1 KGHSH and CDR2 LQKENI. CDR3 length equals 16 residues. Trimming took off 3 bases at V and 0 bases at J, with 12 bases between the two ends.

The chain links TRBV11-2 to TRBJ2-2; D uncertain. Looked up from germline, CDR1 is SGHAT and CDR2 is FQNNGV. CDR3 length: 11 residues. Trimming removed 4 bases from V and 5 bases from J, with 2 bases in between. The CDR3 coding sequence is TGTGCCAGCAGCTCTACCGGGGAGCTGTTTTTT. Its translation: CASSSTGELFF.

The chain combines TRBV18 with TRBJ1-1, with D hard to call. The V and J ends lost 3 bases and 3 bases respectively, with 11 bases between them. The CDR3 covers 14 residues. Germline V gives CDR1 KGHSH, CDR2 LQKENI. The CDR3: CASSPERDHTEAFF. The CDR3 nucleotides read TGTGCCAGCTCACCTGAGAGGGATCACACTGAAGCTTTCTTT.

The V call is TRBV18, the J call TRBJ1-1, with 7 bases lining up with TRBD1. The trim removed 5 bases at V and 5 bases at J, leaving 8 bases unmatched. Germline-derived CDR1 and CDR2 are KGHSH and LQKENI. CDR3 length: 14 residues. CDR3 nucleotide sequence: TGTGCCAGCTCAAGCCTACAGGGGATAACTGAAGCTTTCTTT. Its protein product is CASSSLQGITEAFF.

This rearrangement joins TRBV6-2 or TRBV6-3 to TRBJ1-5, with D unresolved. The V end was cut by 2 bases, the J end by 7 bases, with 12 bases between. The CDR3 consists of 14 residues. CDR1 and CDR2 (germline): MNHEY, SVGEGT. The CDR3, as DNA: TGTGCCAGCAGTTACGACGGGAGCGGGCAGCCCCAGCATTTT. Its translation is CASSYDGSGQPQHF.

The chain has TRBV30 and TRBJ1-4, with D perhaps matching TRBD1 (5 bases). The CDR3 runs 14 residues. CDR1 is GTSNPN and CDR2 is SVGIG in the germline V gene (reference sequence). The germline V and J ends were trimmed by 4 bases and 1 base, with 10 bases remaining between them. CDR3 sequence: CAWNYRQTNEKLFF. The CDR3, as DNA: TGTGCCTGGAATTACAGGCAAACTAATGAAAAACTGTTTTTT.

CDR3 sequence: CASSLVTSGGGTQYF. In DNA, the CDR3 is TGCGCCAGCAGCTTGGTTACTAGCGGGGGAGGGACCCAGTACTTC. This rearrangement joins TRBV5-1 to TRBJ2-5; 11 nucleotides align to TRBD2. CDR3 length: 15 amino acids. The ends lost 0 bases at V and 7 bases at J; junction bases unmatched: 5. Germline V gives CDR1 SGHRS, CDR2 YFSETQ.

The genes are TRBV28 and TRBJ2-1, with 8 bases identical to TRBD2. The V segment lost 1 base and the J segment 7 bases; nucleotides outside the gene matches: 6. The CDR3 is 15 amino acids. Germline V CDR1 and CDR2: MDHEN, SYDVKM. Here the CDR3 DNA reads TGTGCCAGCAGTTTATCCGGGAGGGGGTGGAATGAGCAGTTCTTC. As protein: CASSLSGRGWNEQFF.

J is TRBJ2-5 and V is TRBV6-5; TRBD2 is a possible D gene (6 bases). Trimming removed 5 bases from V and 5 bases from J, with 12 bases in between. This CDR3 region has 13 residues. CDR1 and CDR2 from the germline V gene are MNHEY and SVGAGI. The CDR3 loop is CASSPREQETQYF. In DNA form, the CDR3 reads TGTGCCAGCAGTCCCCGGGAGCAGGAGACCCAGTACTTC.

This chain's CDR3 is CASNRGQGTSGANVLTF. The CDR3 bases are TGTGCCAGCAATCGGGGACAGGGGACCTCTGGGGCCAACGTCCTGACTTTC. The chain combines TRBV2 with TRBJ2-6, with TRBD1 matching 10 bases. In germline, CDR1 is SNHLY, CDR2 FYNNEI. The CDR3 totals 17 residues. Unmatched junction bases numbered 6, after V lost 7 bases and J lost 0 bases.